The clone carrying this T cell receptor beta chain was picked up one time. The target antigen is unknown. CDR1 KGHSH and CDR2 LQKENI come from the germline V gene. V lost 3 bases and J lost 8, with 23 bases in between. The CDR3 spans 16 residues. Preparation of the TCRbeta library involved a method that used unique molecular identifiers. TCRdb re-called the PCR reads with MiXCR, one entry per CDR3 protein. The sample consists of 32,000 or so distinct CDR3 sequences, around 7% of them appearing once. This specimen belongs to a study of T-cell reconstitution after alpha-beta-depleted transplantation in children. Study findings and constraints: Several hundred graft clones that had expanded were reportedly the source of alpha-beta T cells about two months after transplant. At one year after transplant, newly produced T cells mostly accounted for T-cell counts and diversity. Some patients showed high day-60 TCRbeta diversity, which derived from surviving recipient T cells and thymic progenitors.

The chain has TRBV18 and TRBJ2-7; possibly TRBD2 for D (6 bases). Sequencing used peripheral blood, obtained 60 days after TCRalphabeta/CD19-depleted stem cell transplant. The receptor's source is a child in the first two years of life who had a stem cell transplant for acute myeloid leukemia, so the T cells may come from the graft donor. The CDR3 DNA reads as TGTGCCAGCTCACCCCGAGGTAGCGGTGACCCTACGAAGCAGTACTTC. Translated, it gives CASSPRGSGDPTKQYF.